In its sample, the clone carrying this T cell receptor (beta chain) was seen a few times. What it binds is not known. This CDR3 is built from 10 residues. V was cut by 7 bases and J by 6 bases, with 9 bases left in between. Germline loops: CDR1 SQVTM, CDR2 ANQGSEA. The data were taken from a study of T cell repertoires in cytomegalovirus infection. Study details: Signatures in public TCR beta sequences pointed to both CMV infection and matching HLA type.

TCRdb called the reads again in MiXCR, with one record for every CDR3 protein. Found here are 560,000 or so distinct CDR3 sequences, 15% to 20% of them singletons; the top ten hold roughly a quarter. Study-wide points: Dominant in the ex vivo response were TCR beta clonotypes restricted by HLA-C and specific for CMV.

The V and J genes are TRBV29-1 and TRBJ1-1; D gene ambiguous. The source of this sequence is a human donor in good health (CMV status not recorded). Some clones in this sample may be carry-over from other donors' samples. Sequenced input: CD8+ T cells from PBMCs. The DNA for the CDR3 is TGCAGCGAGAAGGTCGCTGAAGCTTTCTTT. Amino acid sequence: CSEKVAEAFF. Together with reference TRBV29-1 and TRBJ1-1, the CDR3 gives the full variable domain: SAVISQKPSRDICQRGTSLTIQCQVDSQVTMMFWYRQQPGQSLTLIATANQGSEATYESGFVIDKFPISRPNLTFSTLTVSNMSPEDSSIYLCSEKVAEAFFGQGTRLTVV.